This T cell receptor (beta chain) was documented in a study of siplizumab effects on memory and regulatory T cells. Broader study findings: Proliferating siplizumab-cultured Tregs lacked confirmed suppressive function.

Note on this clone: What it binds is not known.

The assay covered about 10^5 TCR templates per sample. The method was immunoSEQ multiplex PCR; TCRdb's version includes in-frame clones alone and lacks a portion of them. The sample includes roughly 100,000 clones, 90% to 95% of them seen just once. V was shortened by 2 bases and J by 4 bases, with 16 bases between the two germline ends. The CDR3 is 15 amino acids. The germline CDR1 and CDR2 sequences are SGHRS and YFSETQ. The TCR comes from a human donor in good health. The rearrangement joins TRBV5-1 to TRBJ2-7, with D perhaps being TRBD1 or TRBD2 (5 bases each). The sample comprised CD4+ T cells sorted from blood. The CDR3 sequence: CASSLLGRDNYEQYF. In DNA, the CDR3 is TGCGCCAGCAGCTTACTGGGACGGGATAATTACGAGCAGTACTTC.